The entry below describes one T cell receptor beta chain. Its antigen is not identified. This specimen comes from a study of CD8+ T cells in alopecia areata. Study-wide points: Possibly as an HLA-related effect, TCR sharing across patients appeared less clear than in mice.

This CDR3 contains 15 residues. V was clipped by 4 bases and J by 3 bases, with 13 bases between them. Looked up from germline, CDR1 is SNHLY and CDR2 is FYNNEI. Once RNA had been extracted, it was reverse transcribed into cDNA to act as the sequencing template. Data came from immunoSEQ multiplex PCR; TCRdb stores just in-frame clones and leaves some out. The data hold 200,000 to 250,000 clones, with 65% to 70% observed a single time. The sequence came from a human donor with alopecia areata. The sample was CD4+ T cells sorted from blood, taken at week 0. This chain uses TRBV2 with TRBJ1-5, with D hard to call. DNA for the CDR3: TGTGCCAGCAGTGGCCCCAAGAAAGTCAATCAGCCCCAGCATTTT. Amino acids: CASSGPKKVNQPQHF.